This TCR beta chain stems from a study of T cells in Graves' hyperthyroidism and ophthalmopathy. The study's findings and limits: Most thyroid clonotypes with frequency above 0.001 were detected in blood.

In this sample, this clonotype turned up a few times. What it recognizes is unknown. Calling Graves' hyperthyroidism stable meant ophthalmopathy did not progress within 18 months. Exclusion followed for patients with uncontrolled infection, other autoimmune disease, pregnancy or lactation. The investigators amplified TCR beta CDR3 regions from RNA transcripts. The TCR CDR3 first-round RT-PCR relied on the HTBI primer set. TCRdb called the multiplex PCR reads again in MiXCR, with one record for every CDR3 protein. The sample has fewer than 800,000 distinct CDR3 sequences, around 17% seen once. This receptor was obtained from a young man with Graves' hyperthyroidism. The material sequenced was blood.

The CDR3 DNA reads as TGCGCCAGCAGCCAAGCTCTAAACTCTAATCAGCCCCAGCATTTT. Its protein is CASSQALNSNQPQHF. The chain employs TRBV4-1 and TRBJ1-5; D is uncertain. CDR3 length: 15 residues. V dropped 1 base and J dropped 4 bases, with 11 bases sitting between them. Germline assignment: CDR1 MGHRA and CDR2 YSYEKL.